This T cell receptor beta chain is drawn from a study of T cell changes during pregnancy in multiple sclerosis. The method was immunoSEQ multiplex PCR; TCRdb's version includes in-frame clones alone and lacks a portion of them. The table has 60,000 to 65,000 clones, about 90% seen once. The length of the CDR3 is 14 residues. Germline CDR1 and CDR2: SQVTM and ANQGSEA. Trimming removed 7 bases from V and 7 bases from J; junction bases left unmatched: 16. The chain combines TRBV29-1 with TRBJ2-7; 7 bases match TRBD2. The sample was peripheral blood, taken in the second trimester of pregnancy. This TCR was recovered from a female donor in good health, enrolled as a control in a pregnancy study. The DNA of the CDR3 is TGCAGCGGAGCGAGCGGGGTGGATCCGGGTGAGCAGTACTTC. Translating it yields CSGASGVDPGEQYF.